These T cell receptor beta chains were read from a single sample in a study of CD8 T cells in Susac syndrome. TCRdb reprocessed the immunoSEQ multiplex PCR reads via MiXCR and lists one record per CDR3 protein. Of about 200,000 distinct CDR3 sequences detected, about 95% appear once; the ten largest clones hold roughly 0.094%. Sample: CD4+ T cells from PBMCs. The receptors stem from a human donor with multiple sclerosis. Both conserved end residues are part of each CDR3. Each record gives: D gene, V gene, J gene, clone size, CDR3 protein, CDR3 DNA. The D gene is left open where the match is weak. Only part of the rows carry a size: once, few, many, or a class if the clone is expanded.

>NA|TRBV30|TRBJ2-7|NA
CAWTGAYEQYF
TGTGCCTGGACAGGGGCCTACGAGCAGTACTTC
>NA|TRBV18|TRBJ1-5|once
CASSPRGDSGNQPQHF
TGTGCCAGCTCACCTCGGGGGGATTCGGGCAATCAGCCCCAGCATTTT
>TRBD1|TRBV29-1|TRBJ2-7|NA
CSVARDRAYEQYF
TGCAGCGTCGCCCGGGACAGAGCCTACGAGCAGTACTTC
>TRBD1|TRBV4-1|TRBJ2-4|NA
CASSQDGQGAQSVNF
TGCGCCAGCAGCCAGGACGGACAGGGGGCGCAAAGTGTTAACTTC
>TRBD1|TRBV6-5|TRBJ1-1|NA
CAAKGQQEAFF
TGTGCCGCCAAGGGACAGCAAGAAGCTTTCTTT
>TRBD2|TRBV9|TRBJ2-1|NA
CASSVAGGPYNEQFF
TGTGCCAGCAGCGTAGCGGGAGGGCCCTACAATGAGCAGTTCTTC
>NA|TRBV20-1|TRBJ2-1|NA
CSARASRGISSYNEQFF
TGCAGTGCTAGAGCGTCTAGGGGGATTAGCTCCTACAATGAGCAGTTCTTC
>NA|TRBV27|TRBJ2-1|NA
CASSLQSHNEQFF
TGTGCCAGCAGTTTGCAGTCACACAATGAGCAGTTCTTC
>NA|TRBV18|TRBJ2-5|NA
CASSPGLHQETQYF
TGTGCCAGCTCACCGGGACTCCACCAAGAGACCCAGTACTTC
>TRBD1|TRBV19|TRBJ2-7|NA
CASSRTGSSEQYF
TGTGCCAGTTCACGGACAGGTTCCTCCGAGCAGTACTTC
>TRBD2|TRBV29-1|TRBJ2-1|NA
CSQTSDSYNEQFF
TGCAGCCAAACTAGCGACTCCTACAATGAGCAGTTCTTC
>TRBD2|TRBV11-2|TRBJ2-1|NA
CASNYGLAGGHEQFF
TGTGCCAGCAACTACGGACTAGCGGGGGGGCATGAGCAGTTCTTC
>TRBD2|TRBV5-6|TRBJ2-6|NA
CASSPWGGSGANVLTF
TGTGCCAGCAGCCCTTGGGGGGGCTCTGGGGCCAACGTCCTGACTTTC
>NA|TRBV2|TRBJ1-1|NA
CASSSGTLTEAFF
TGTGCCAGTTCATCCGGGACGTTGACTGAAGCTTTCTTT
>NA|TRBV20-1|TRBJ2-3|once
CSAKRTLPSTQYF
TGCAGTGCTAAAAGGACACTCCCAAGTACGCAGTATTTT
>NA|TRBV5-1|TRBJ1-6|NA
CASSLARDNSPLHF
TGCGCCAGCAGCTTGGCCAGGGATAATTCACCCCTCCACTTT
>NA|TRBV20-1|TRBJ2-7|NA
CSARDRSEQYF
TGCAGTGCTAGAGATAGAAGCGAGCAGTACTTC
>TRBD1|TRBV24-1|TRBJ2-5|NA
CATSDRTGLQTQCF
TGTGCCACCAGTGACCGGACAGGACTCCAGACCCAGTGCTTC
>TRBD1|TRBV5-4|TRBJ1-4|NA
CASSSPGQTNEKLFF
TGTGCCAGCAGCTCTCCGGGACAGACTAATGAAAAACTGTTTTTT
>NA|TRBV6-5|TRBJ2-7|NA
CASSYSTSGEQYF
TGTGCCAGCAGTTACTCTACCTCTGGAGAGCAGTACTTC
>NA|TRBV24-1|TRBJ2-1|NA
CATSEPSTSNEQFF
TGTGCCACCAGTGAGCCTAGCACTTCCAATGAGCAGTTCTTC
>NA|TRBV25-1|TRBJ2-5|NA
CASSELTGIPQETQYF
TGTGCCAGCAGTGAGCTAACAGGGATCCCACAAGAGACCCAGTACTTC
>NA|TRBV5-1|TRBJ1-2|NA
CASSLRWPGTSYGYTF
TGCGCCAGCAGCTTGCGCTGGCCGGGGACAAGCTATGGCTACACCTTC
>NA|TRBV15|TRBJ2-1|NA
CATGRYNEQFF
TGTGCCACCGGGCGGTACAATGAGCAGTTCTTC
>NA|TRBV30|TRBJ1-2|NA
CAGGPGYGYTF
TGTGCCGGGGGCCCTGGTTATGGCTACACCTTC
>NA|TRBV5-4|TRBJ1-1|once
CASSLDPPVNTEAFF
TGTGCCAGCAGCTTGGACCCCCCCGTGAACACTGAAGCTTTCTTT
>NA|TRBV24-1|TRBJ2-5|NA
CATRSRGKETQYF
TGTGCCACCAGGAGCCGGGGCAAAGAGACCCAGTACTTC
>NA|TRBV7-9|TRBJ2-7|NA
CASSSRSMGNGEQYF
TGTGCCAGCAGCTCCCGTTCTATGGGGAATGGCGAGCAGTACTTC
>NA|TRBV6-2/TRBV6-3|TRBJ1-2|once
CASSYPHSRDGEYGYTF
TGTGCCAGCAGTTACCCACACAGCCGGGACGGGGAGTATGGCTACACCTTC
>NA|TRBV28|TRBJ2-1|NA
CASGREQFF
TGTGCCAGCGGGAGGGAGCAGTTCTTC
>TRBD1|TRBV20-1|TRBJ2-7|NA
CSAGRQGPLYEQYF
TGCAGTGCTGGCAGACAGGGGCCCCTCTACGAGCAGTACTTC
>NA|TRBV2|TRBJ2-7|NA
CASSEAWRYEQYF
TGTGCCAGCAGTGAAGCTTGGAGATACGAGCAGTACTTC
>NA|TRBV15|TRBJ2-3|once
CATSRDDQDTQYF
TGTGCCACCAGCAGAGATGATCAAGATACGCAGTATTTT
>NA|TRBV27|TRBJ1-1|NA
CASSKVNTEAFF
TGTGCCAGCAGTAAAGTGAACACTGAAGCTTTCTTT
>TRBD1|TRBV12-3/TRBV12-4|TRBJ2-2|once
CAITGGLAGTGSTGELFF
TGTGCCATTACGGGAGGTTTAGCCGGGACAGGGTCGACCGGGGAGCTGTTTTTT
>NA|TRBV28|TRBJ1-2|NA
CASSLNRLYYGYTF
TGTGCCAGCAGTTTGAACAGACTCTACTATGGCTACACCTTC
>NA|TRBV30|TRBJ2-3|NA
CACTGYADTQYF
TGTGCCTGCACAGGGTATGCGGATACGCAGTATTTT
>NA|TRBV20-1|TRBJ2-5|NA
CSAIRRDLQETQYF
TGCAGTGCTATACGCCGGGACTTACAAGAGACCCAGTACTTC
>NA|TRBV7-9|TRBJ2-3|NA
CASSLSLRSTDTQYF
TGTGCCAGCAGCTTAAGTTTAAGGTCCACAGATACGCAGTATTTT
>TRBD1|TRBV12-3/TRBV12-4|TRBJ2-7|NA
CASSLTGGSYEQYF
TGTGCCAGCAGTCTTACAGGGGGCTCCTACGAGCAGTACTTC